This note documents a single T cell receptor (beta chain) sequence. This CDR3 has 15 residues. The J segment lost 5 bases and the V segment lost 7 bases, leaving 14 bases of the junction unmatched. Germline V gene data show CDR1 as MNHEY and CDR2 as SVGAGI. The data were taken from a study of blood T cell repertoires in COVID-19. Across the study: Samples taken during acute and convalescent COVID-19 were collected in the United States, Italy and Spain. T cells, B-cell-depleted T cells, or PBMCs supplied cDNA or gDNA.

Original analysis: Quantification of nucleated cells was approximated via reference gene primer amplification. Assay: immunoSEQ multiplex PCR; the TCRdb copy retains only in-frame clones and omits some. The DNA was the basis for D and trimming; V, J and clone size are from that table. Counted here are some 150,000 clones, roughly 89% occurring once; the ten biggest clones make up about 3.2%. The V call is TRBV6-5, the J call TRBJ2-7; 7 nucleotides agree with TRBD2. Sequencing used peripheral blood. The receptor's source is a man aged 55 to 70 with active or convalescent COVID-19. DNA of the CDR3: TGTGCCAGCACGACCTGGGGGGGGAGAGCGAACGAGCAGTACTTC. This gives the protein CASTTWGGRANEQYF.